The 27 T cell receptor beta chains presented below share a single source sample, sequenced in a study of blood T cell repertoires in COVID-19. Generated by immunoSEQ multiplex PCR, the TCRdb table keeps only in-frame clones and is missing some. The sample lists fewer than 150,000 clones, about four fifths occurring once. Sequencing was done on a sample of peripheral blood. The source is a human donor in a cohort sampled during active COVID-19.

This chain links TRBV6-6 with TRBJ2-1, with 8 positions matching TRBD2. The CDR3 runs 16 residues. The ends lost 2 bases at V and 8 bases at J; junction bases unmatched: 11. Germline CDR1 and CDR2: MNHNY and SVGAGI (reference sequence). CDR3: CASSYGHGGGIDEQFF. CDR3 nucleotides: TGTGCCAGCAGTTACGGGCACGGCGGGGGGATCGATGAGCAGTTCTTC.

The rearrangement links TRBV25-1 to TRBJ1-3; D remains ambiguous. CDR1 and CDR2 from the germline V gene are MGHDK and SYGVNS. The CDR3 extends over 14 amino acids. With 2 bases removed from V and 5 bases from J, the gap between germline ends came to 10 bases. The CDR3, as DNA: TGTGCCAGCAGTGAACGAGGCGAAAGAAACACCATATATTTT. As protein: CASSERGERNTIYF.

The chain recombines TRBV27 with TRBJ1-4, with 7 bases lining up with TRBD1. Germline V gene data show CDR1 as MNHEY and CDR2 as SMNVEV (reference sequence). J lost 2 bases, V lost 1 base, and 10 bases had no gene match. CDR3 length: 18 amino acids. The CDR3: CASSLLVWVGGTNEKLFF. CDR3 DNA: TGTGCCAGCAGTTTATTGGTTTGGGTAGGGGGCACTAATGAAAAACTGTTTTTT.

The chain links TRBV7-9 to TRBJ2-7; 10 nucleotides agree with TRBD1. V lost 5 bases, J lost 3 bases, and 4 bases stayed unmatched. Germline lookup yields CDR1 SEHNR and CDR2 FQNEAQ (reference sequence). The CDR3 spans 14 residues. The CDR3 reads CASSHGTGDYEQYF. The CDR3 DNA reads TGTGCCAGCAGCCACGGGACAGGGGACTACGAGCAGTACTTC.

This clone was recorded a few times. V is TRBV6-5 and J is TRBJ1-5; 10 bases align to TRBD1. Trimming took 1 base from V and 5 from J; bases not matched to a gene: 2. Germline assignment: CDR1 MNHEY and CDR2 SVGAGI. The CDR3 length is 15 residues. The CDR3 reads CASSYYGTGDQPQHF. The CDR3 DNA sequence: TGTGCCAGCAGTTACTACGGGACAGGGGATCAGCCCCAGCATTTT.

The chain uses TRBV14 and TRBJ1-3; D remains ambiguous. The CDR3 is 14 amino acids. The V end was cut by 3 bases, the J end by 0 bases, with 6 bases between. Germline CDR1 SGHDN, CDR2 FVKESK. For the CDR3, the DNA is TGTGCCAGCAGCCACAGTGCCTCTGGAAACACCATATATTTT. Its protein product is CASSHSASGNTIYF. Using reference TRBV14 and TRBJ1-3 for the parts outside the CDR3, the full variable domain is EAGVTQFPSHSVIEKGQTVTLRCDPISGHDNLYWYRRVMGKEIKFLLHFVKESKQDESGMPNNRFLAERTGGTYSTLKVQPAELEDSGVYFCASSHSASGNTIYFGEGSWLTVV.

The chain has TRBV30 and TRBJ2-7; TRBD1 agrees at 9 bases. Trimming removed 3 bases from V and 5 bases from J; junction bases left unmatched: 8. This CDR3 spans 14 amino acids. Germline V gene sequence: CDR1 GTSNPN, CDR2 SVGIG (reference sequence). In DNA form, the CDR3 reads TGTGCCTGGAGCCAACAGGGGGCGGTCCACGAGCAGTACTTC. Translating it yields CAWSQQGAVHEQYF. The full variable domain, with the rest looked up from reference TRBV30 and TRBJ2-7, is SQTIHQWPATLVQPVGSPLSLECTVEGTSNPNLYWYRQAAGRGLQLLFYSVGIGQISSEVPQNLSASRPQDRQFILSSKKLLLSDSGFYLCAWSQQGAVHEQYFGPGTRLTVT.

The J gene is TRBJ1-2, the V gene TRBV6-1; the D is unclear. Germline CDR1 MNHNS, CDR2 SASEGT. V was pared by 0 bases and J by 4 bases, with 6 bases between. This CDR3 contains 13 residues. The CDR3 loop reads CASSEAKLYGYTF. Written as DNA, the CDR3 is TGTGCCAGCAGTGAAGCGAAGCTCTATGGCTACACCTTC.

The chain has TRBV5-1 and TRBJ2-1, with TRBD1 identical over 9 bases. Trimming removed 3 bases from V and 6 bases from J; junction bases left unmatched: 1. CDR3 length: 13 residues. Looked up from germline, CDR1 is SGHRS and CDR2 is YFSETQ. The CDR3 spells CASSSGQGNEQFF. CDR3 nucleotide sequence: TGCGCCAGCAGCTCGGGACAGGGCAATGAGCAGTTCTTC.

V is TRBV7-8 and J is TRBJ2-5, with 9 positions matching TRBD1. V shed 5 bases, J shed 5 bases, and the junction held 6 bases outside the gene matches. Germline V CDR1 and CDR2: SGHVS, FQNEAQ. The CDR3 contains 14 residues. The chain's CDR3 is CASSKDRGRETQYF. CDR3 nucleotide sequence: TGTGCCAGCAGCAAGGACAGGGGAAGGGAGACCCAGTACTTC.

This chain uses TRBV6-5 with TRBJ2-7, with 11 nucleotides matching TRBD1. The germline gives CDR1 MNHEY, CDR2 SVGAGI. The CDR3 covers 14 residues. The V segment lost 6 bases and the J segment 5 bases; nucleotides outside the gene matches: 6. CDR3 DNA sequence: TGTGCCAGCAGCCGGACAGGGGGCTACAACGAGCAGTACTTC. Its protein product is CASSRTGGYNEQYF.

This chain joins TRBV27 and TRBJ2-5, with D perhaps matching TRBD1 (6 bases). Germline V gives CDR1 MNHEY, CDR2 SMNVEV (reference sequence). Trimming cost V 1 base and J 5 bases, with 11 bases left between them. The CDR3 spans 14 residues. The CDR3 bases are TGTGCCAGCAGTTTATTCCAGGGGTGGGAGACCCAGTACTTC. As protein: CASSLFQGWETQYF.

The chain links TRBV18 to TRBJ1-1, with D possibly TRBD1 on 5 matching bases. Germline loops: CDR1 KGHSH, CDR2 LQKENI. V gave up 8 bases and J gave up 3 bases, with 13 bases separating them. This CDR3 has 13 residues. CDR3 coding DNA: TGTGCCAGCGCGGGACGTCCGGACACTGAAGCTTTCTTT. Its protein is CASAGRPDTEAFF.

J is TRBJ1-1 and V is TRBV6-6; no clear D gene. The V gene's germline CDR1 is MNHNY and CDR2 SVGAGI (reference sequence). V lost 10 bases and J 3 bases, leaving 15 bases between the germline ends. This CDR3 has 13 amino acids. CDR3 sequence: CATTGGEDTEAFF. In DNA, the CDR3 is TGTGCCACCACCGGCGGGGAGGACACTGAAGCTTTCTTT.

The CDR3 protein is CASSDSMGRRQFF. CDR3 nucleotide sequence: TGTGCCAGCAGTGACTCCATGGGGCGGAGGCAGTTCTTC. The chain combines TRBV6-4 with TRBJ2-1, with TRBD1 as a possible D gene (5 bases). The CDR3 consists of 13 residues. Germline-derived CDR1 and CDR2 are MRHNA and SNTAGT. The V end lost 0 bases, the J end lost 12 bases, and 12 bases lay between the germline ends.

The CDR3 nucleotides read TGTGCCAGCAGCCCTGGCGGGGGGGCCCTGAACACCGGGGAGCTGTTTTTT. It specifies CASSPGGGALNTGELFF. The gene calls are TRBV7-6 and TRBJ2-2; 9 bases agree with TRBD2. Losses at the gene ends were 5 bases for V and 1 base for J; bases not matched to a gene: 8. From germline, CDR1 is SGHVS and CDR2 FNYEAQ. The CDR3 contains 17 residues.

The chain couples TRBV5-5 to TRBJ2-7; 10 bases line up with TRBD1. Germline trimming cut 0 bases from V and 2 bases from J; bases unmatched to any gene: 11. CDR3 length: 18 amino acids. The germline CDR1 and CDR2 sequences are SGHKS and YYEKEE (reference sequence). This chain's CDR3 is CASSLAEVIGTGAYEQYF. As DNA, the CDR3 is TGTGCCAGCAGCTTGGCCGAAGTGATCGGGACAGGGGCCTACGAGCAGTACTTC. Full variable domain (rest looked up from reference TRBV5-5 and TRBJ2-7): DAGVTQSPTHLIKTRGQQVTLRCSPISGHKSVSWYQQVLGQGPQFIFQYYEKEERGRGNFPDRFSARQFPNYSSELNVNALLLGDSALYLCASSLAEVIGTGAYEQYFGPGTRLTVT.

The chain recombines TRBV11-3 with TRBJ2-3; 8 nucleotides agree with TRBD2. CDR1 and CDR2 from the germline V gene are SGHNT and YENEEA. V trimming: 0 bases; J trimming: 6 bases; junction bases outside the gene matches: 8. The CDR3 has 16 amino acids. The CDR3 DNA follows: TGTGCCAGCAGCTTAGATAAACGGGGGGGCGCGGATACGCAGTATTTT. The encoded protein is CASSLDKRGGADTQYF.

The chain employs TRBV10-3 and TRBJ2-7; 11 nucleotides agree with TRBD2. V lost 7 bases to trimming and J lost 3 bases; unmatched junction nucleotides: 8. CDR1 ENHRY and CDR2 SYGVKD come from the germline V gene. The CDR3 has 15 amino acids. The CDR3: CAITPGLAAFYEQYF. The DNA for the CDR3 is TGTGCCATCACCCCGGGACTAGCGGCATTCTACGAGCAGTACTTC.

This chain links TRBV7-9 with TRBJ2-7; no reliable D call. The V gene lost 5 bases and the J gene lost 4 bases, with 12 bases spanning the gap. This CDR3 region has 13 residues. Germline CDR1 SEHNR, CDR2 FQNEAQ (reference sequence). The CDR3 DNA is TGTGCCAGCAGCCACAATCAAAGATACGAGCAGTACTTC. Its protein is CASSHNQRYEQYF.

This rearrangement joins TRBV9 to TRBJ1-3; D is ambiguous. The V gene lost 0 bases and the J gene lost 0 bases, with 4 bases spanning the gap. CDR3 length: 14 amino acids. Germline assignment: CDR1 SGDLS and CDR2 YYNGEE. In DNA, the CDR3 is TGTGCCAGCAGCGTAGCGAGCTCTGGAAACACCATATATTTT. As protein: CASSVASSGNTIYF.

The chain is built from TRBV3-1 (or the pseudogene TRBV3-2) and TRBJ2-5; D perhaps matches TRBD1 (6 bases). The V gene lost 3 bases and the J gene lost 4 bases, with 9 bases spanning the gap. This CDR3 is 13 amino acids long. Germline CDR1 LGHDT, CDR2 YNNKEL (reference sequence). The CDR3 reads CASSHTGRETQYF. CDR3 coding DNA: TGTGCCAGCAGCCATACAGGGAGAGAGACCCAGTACTTC.

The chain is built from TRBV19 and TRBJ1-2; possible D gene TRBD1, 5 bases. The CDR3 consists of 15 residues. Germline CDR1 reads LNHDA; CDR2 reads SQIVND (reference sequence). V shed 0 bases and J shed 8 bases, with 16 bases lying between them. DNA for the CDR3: TGTGCCAGTAGTATAGATCCTGGATCCGCAGGGGGCTACACCTTC. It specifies CASSIDPGSAGGYTF. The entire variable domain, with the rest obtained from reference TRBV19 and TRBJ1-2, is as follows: DGGITQSPKYLFRKEGQNVTLSCEQNLNHDAMYWYRQDPGQGLRLIYYSQIVNDFQKGDIAEGYSVSREKKESFPLTVTSAQKNPTAFYLCASSIDPGSAGGYTFGSGTRLTVV.

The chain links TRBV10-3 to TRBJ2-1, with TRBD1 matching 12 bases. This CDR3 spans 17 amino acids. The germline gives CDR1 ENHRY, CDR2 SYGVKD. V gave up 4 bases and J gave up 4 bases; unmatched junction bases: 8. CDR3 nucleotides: TGTGCCATCAGTGCCCCCCCGGGACAGGGGGCGTACAATGAGCAGTTCTTC. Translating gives CAISAPPGQGAYNEQFF.

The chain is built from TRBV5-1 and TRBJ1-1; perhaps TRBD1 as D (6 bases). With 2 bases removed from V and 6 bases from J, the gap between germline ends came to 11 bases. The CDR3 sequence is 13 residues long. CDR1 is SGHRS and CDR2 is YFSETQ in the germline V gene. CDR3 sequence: CASSLTGLAEAFF. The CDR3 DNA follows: TGCGCCAGCAGCTTAACAGGGCTTGCTGAAGCTTTCTTT. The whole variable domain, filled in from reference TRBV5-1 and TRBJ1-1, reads KAGVTQTPRYLIKTRGQQVTLSCSPISGHRSVSWYQQTPGQGLQFLFEYFSETQRNKGNFPGRFSGRQFSNSRSEMNVSTLELGDSALYLCASSLTGLAEAFFGQGTRLTVV.

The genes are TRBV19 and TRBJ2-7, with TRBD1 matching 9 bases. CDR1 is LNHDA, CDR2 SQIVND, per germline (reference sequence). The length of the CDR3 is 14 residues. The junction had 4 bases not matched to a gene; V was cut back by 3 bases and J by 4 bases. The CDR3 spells CASSMGQGRYEQYF. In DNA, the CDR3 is TGTGCCAGTAGTATGGGACAGGGCAGGTACGAGCAGTACTTC.

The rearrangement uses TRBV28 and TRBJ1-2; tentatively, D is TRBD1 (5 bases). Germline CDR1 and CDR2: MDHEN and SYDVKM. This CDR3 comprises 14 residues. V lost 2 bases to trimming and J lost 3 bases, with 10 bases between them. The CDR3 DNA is TGTGCCAGCAGTTTAAGGGGAGGGCACTATGGCTACACCTTC. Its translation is CASSLRGGHYGYTF.